These 20 T cell receptor beta chains were all obtained from the same sample, sequenced in a study of T cell changes during pregnancy in multiple sclerosis. The data were produced by immunoSEQ multiplex PCR, yet TCRdb's version contains in-frame clones alone and is incomplete. Here the sample spans tens of thousands of clones, about 91% being singletons. Sequenced here: CD8+ T cells from peripheral blood mononuclear cells, sampled after pregnancy. The receptor source for this set is a female donor with multiple sclerosis, enrolled in a pregnancy study.

The rearrangement uses TRBV15 and TRBJ2-6; D remains unclear. The CDR3 extends over 15 amino acids. Germline values: CDR1 LNHNV, CDR2 YYDKDF (reference sequence). V lost 1 base to trimming and J lost 2 bases, with 6 bases between them. Written as DNA, the CDR3 is TGTGCCACCAGCAGAGTGAGTACTGGGGCCAACGTCCTGACTTTC. Encoded protein: CATSRVSTGANVLTF.

To note about this clone: The sample contains more than one DNA sequence encoding this CDR3. V gene TRBV29-1 combines with J gene TRBJ2-1; unclear D gene. Trimming stripped 0 bases from V and 5 bases from J, with 8 bases between. This CDR3 has 13 residues. From germline, CDR1 is SQVTM and CDR2 ANQGSEA. CDR3 sequence: CSVEDPVNNEQFF. The CDR3 nucleotides are TGCAGCGTTGAAGACCCGGTCAACAATGAGCAGTTCTTC.

V is TRBV5-1 and J is TRBJ2-3; TRBD1 agrees at 10 bases. CDR1 and CDR2 (germline): SGHRS, YFSETQ. This CDR3 is built from 15 residues. V lost 0 bases and J lost 4; bases outside the gene matches: 2. The CDR3 sequence is CASSLEGQGADTQYF. DNA for the CDR3: TGCGCCAGCAGCTTGGAAGGACAGGGGGCAGATACGCAGTATTTT. The variable domain in full, completed from reference TRBV5-1 and TRBJ2-3, reads KAGVTQTPRYLIKTRGQQVTLSCSPISGHRSVSWYQQTPGQGLQFLFEYFSETQRNKGNFPGRFSGRQFSNSRSEMNVSTLELGDSALYLCASSLEGQGADTQYFGPGTRLTVL.

The rearrangement links TRBV6-1 to TRBJ1-2; D unclear. Germline values: CDR1 MNHNS, CDR2 SASEGT. This CDR3 is built from 14 residues. Trimming took off 1 base at V and 7 bases at J, with 13 bases between the two ends. This chain's CDR3 is CASSEEMGETGYTF. The CDR3, as DNA: TGTGCCAGCAGTGAAGAGATGGGAGAAACTGGCTACACCTTC.

The V call is TRBV11-2, the J call TRBJ1-2, with 8 bases that match TRBD1. This CDR3 is 18 amino acids long. CDR1 is SGHAT, CDR2 FQNNGV, per germline. V shed 2 bases, J shed 8 bases, and the junction held 19 bases outside the gene matches. DNA for the CDR3: TGTGCCAGCAGCTTAAATTGGGTCGGGACAGGCAAAGGGAGGGGCTACACCTTC. Protein sequence: CASSLNWVGTGKGRGYTF.

The rearrangement links TRBV18 to TRBJ2-2, with D possibly being TRBD1 (6 bases). Germline V lookup: CDR1 KGHSH, CDR2 LQKENI. This CDR3 has 17 amino acids. The V end was cut by 4 bases, the J end by 4 bases, with 19 bases between. CDR3 DNA: TGTGCCAGCTCACTTCCCGGGACACCCGTTGCCACCGGGGAGCTGTTTTTT. Encoded protein: CASSLPGTPVATGELFF.

The V and J genes are TRBV5-1 and TRBJ2-1; 7 positions match TRBD1. V trimming: 1 base; J trimming: 4 bases; junction bases outside the gene matches: 5. This CDR3 is 15 amino acids long. Germline CDR1 reads SGHRS; CDR2 reads YFSETQ. CDR3 in amino acids: CASSLRGHSYNEQFF. The CDR3 nucleotides read TGCGCCAGCAGCTTGAGGGGGCATTCATACAATGAGCAGTTCTTC.

On this clone: One junction end disagrees with the germline gene, perhaps due to a read error. The chain carries TRBV14 and TRBJ2-7; possibly TRBD2 for D (6 bases). Germline CDR1 reads SGHDN; CDR2 reads FVKESK. The CDR3 has 13 amino acids. CDR3 sequence reads: CASSQDRVGTGDF. The CDR3 DNA follows: TGTGCCAGCAGCCAAGACCGCGTTGGTACGGGGGACTTC.

The rearrangement joins TRBV9 to TRBJ2-3, with D perhaps matching TRBD2 (6 bases). Germline V gives CDR1 SGDLS, CDR2 YYNGEE. The CDR3 is 17 amino acids. Deletions cut 0 bases from V and 1 base from J, with 15 bases between. CDR3 nucleotide sequence: TGTGCCAGCAGCGTAGAAGGACGGGGAGGAGGCACAGATACGCAGTATTTT. As protein: CASSVEGRGGGTDTQYF.

The chain links TRBV9 to TRBJ2-5; 13 bases line up with TRBD2. From germline, CDR1 is SGDLS and CDR2 YYNGEE. The CDR3 is 15 amino acids. V shed 4 bases and J 4 bases; nucleotides not matched to a gene: 4. The CDR3 sequence is CASSLGLAGVETQYF. Here the CDR3 DNA reads TGTGCCAGCAGCCTCGGACTAGCGGGAGTAGAGACCCAGTACTTC.

This rearrangement joins TRBV11-2 to TRBJ2-1; maybe TRBD2 (6 bases). This CDR3 region has 16 residues. The germline V gene has CDR1 SGHAT and CDR2 FQNNGV. The germline V and J ends were trimmed by 0 bases and 0 bases, with 9 bases remaining between them. The CDR3 loop is CASSLDPGSSYNEQFF. In nucleotides, the CDR3 is TGTGCCAGCAGCTTAGATCCCGGGAGCTCCTACAATGAGCAGTTCTTC.

This chain links TRBV5-1 with TRBJ2-5; TRBD2 might be the D (5 bases). Trimming took off 0 bases at V and 2 bases at J, with 11 bases between the two ends. CDR1 and CDR2 from the germline V gene are SGHRS and YFSETQ. The CDR3 contains 15 residues. The CDR3 DNA is TGCGCCAGCAGCTTGGGGCCGGGGTCTCAAGAGACCCAGTACTTC. Residues: CASSLGPGSQETQYF.

This clone was detected only once. The chain combines TRBV29-1 with TRBJ2-7, with 11 bases lining up with TRBD1. This CDR3 is 15 amino acids long. Germline V lookup: CDR1 SQVTM, CDR2 ANQGSEA. The junction had 10 bases not matched to a gene; V was cut back by 3 bases and J by 6 bases. The CDR3 DNA reads TGCAGCGTTGAGGCAGGGACAGGGGGAACGGGCGAGCAGTACTTC. Residues: CSVEAGTGGTGEQYF.

The chain employs TRBV4-1 and TRBJ1-2; perhaps TRBD1 as D (5 bases). The CDR3 consists of 16 residues. The V gene lost 0 bases and the J gene lost 4 bases, with 15 bases spanning the gap. Germline V gene data show CDR1 as MGHRA and CDR2 as YSYEKL. Here the CDR3 reads CASSQDMGGSSYGYTF. The CDR3 DNA sequence: TGCGCCAGCAGCCAAGATATGGGGGGTAGTTCCTATGGCTACACCTTC.

The chain carries TRBV6-6 and TRBJ1-2; 10 bases map to TRBD1. With 7 bases clipped from V and 1 base from J, the junction kept 9 bases outside the gene matches. CDR3 length: 16 residues. Per the germline V gene, CDR1 is MNHNY and CDR2 is SVGAGI (reference sequence). The CDR3 loop reads CASTPDRGGVNYGYTF. CDR3 nucleotides: TGTGCCAGCACGCCGGACAGGGGGGGAGTTAACTATGGCTACACCTTC.

The genes are TRBV7-9 and TRBJ2-5, with TRBD2 matching over 7 bases. J lost 2 bases, V lost 0 bases, and 0 bases had no gene match. The germline V gene has CDR1 SEHNR and CDR2 FQNEAQ (reference sequence). The CDR3 covers 14 residues. The CDR3 sequence: CASSLAGLQETQYF. Here the CDR3 DNA reads TGTGCCAGCAGCTTAGCGGGACTACAAGAGACCCAGTACTTC.

The chain recombines TRBV4-1 with TRBJ2-7, with D possibly TRBD2 on 5 matching bases. V shed 0 bases and J shed 3 bases, with 15 bases lying between them. The length of the CDR3 is 16 residues. Germline loops: CDR1 MGHRA, CDR2 YSYEKL. CDR3 loop: CASSQDEGSGSYEQYF. The CDR3 region has the DNA TGCGCCAGCAGCCAAGATGAGGGTTCGGGAAGCTACGAGCAGTACTTC.

Here the CDR3 DNA reads TGTGCCAGCCGCGGCCCTTCCTACGAGCAGTACTTC. This translates into CASRGPSYEQYF. The V gene is TRBV27, the J gene TRBJ2-7; D gene uncertain. V shed 8 bases and J shed 1 base, with 9 bases lying between them. From germline, CDR1 is MNHEY and CDR2 SMNVEV (reference sequence). The CDR3 totals 12 residues.

The chain links TRBV25-1 to TRBJ2-7; TRBD2 matches at 8 bases. The CDR3 covers 14 residues. The V and J ends lost 2 bases and 7 bases, in that order; junction bases with no gene match: 7. Germline assignment: CDR1 MGHDK and CDR2 SYGVNS. CDR3 DNA: TGTGCCAGCAGTGAACTTAGCGGGATAGGGGAGCAGTACTTC. Translating gives CASSELSGIGEQYF.

The V gene is TRBV9, the J gene TRBJ2-7, with 12 bases fitting TRBD2. The germline V gene has CDR1 SGDLS and CDR2 YYNGEE. There are 16 residues in the CDR3. The V segment lost 5 bases and the J segment 2 bases; nucleotides outside the gene matches: 8. This CDR3 is CASSSSGGVSTYEQYF. CDR3 in DNA: TGTGCCAGCAGTTCTAGCGGGGGGGTTAGTACCTACGAGCAGTACTTC.